Listed below are T cell receptor beta chains from one sample, sequenced in a study of memory CD4+ T cells and cytomegalovirus serostatus. Using immunoSEQ multiplex PCR, the repertoire was profiled, and TCRdb retains in-frame clones only, with some absent. The top ten clones hold less than 4% of a sample with roughly 86,000 clones, 80% of them seen once. The sample comprised memory CD4+ T cells from blood. These receptors originate from an adult in good health and CMV-seropositive. Each CDR3 is given with its conserved first and last residue. Fields, in order: CDR3 protein, CDR3 DNA, D gene, clone size, J gene, V gene. A D gene is named only where the DNA matches it firmly. Clone size, where shown, is once, few, many, or a class for clones that have expanded.

CSAEEGVGYGYTF	TGCAGCGCCGAAGAAGGCGTAGGCTATGGCTACACCTTC	NA	NA	TRBJ1-2	TRBV29-1
CASRTPGGTYEQYF	TGTGCCAGCCGAACTCCCGGGGGTACCTACGAGCAGTACTTC	NA	NA	TRBJ2-7	TRBV28
CASTQAAGGNQPQHF	TGTGCCAGCACCCAAGCTGCAGGGGGCAATCAGCCCCAGCATTTT	NA	once	TRBJ1-5	TRBV28
CASRAGTRISNTEAFF	TGTGCCAGCAGGGCCGGGACCCGGATCTCGAACACTGAAGCTTTCTTT	NA	NA	TRBJ1-1	TRBV2
CASRQGTNYEQYF	TGTGCCAGCCGACAGGGGACTAACTACGAGCAGTACTTC	NA	NA	TRBJ2-7	TRBV6-6
CASSLYAAGNNEQFF	TGTGCCAGCAGCTTATACGCGGCGGGGAACAATGAGCAGTTCTTC	NA	NA	TRBJ2-1	TRBV7-9
CASRRLAGYNEQFF	TGTGCCAGCAGAAGACTAGCGGGGTACAATGAGCAGTTCTTC	TRBD2	once	TRBJ2-1	TRBV2
CASSLVWGTDSPLHF	TGTGCCAGCAGCTTAGTCTGGGGTACGGATTCACCCCTCCACTTT	NA	NA	TRBJ1-6	TRBV7-2
CASTAGSLNTEAFF	TGTGCCAGCACCGCAGGGTCCCTGAACACTGAAGCTTTCTTT	NA	few	TRBJ1-1	TRBV13
CASSQVGYGYTF	TGTGCCAGCAGCCAAGTGGGATATGGCTACACCTTC	NA	NA	TRBJ1-2	TRBV14
CASSLRQGGRAFF	TGTGCCAGCAGTTTAAGACAGGGGGGTAGAGCTTTCTTT	TRBD1	once	TRBJ1-1	TRBV28
CASSPYVGGPGEQYF	TGTGCCAGCAGCCCCTACGTGGGAGGGCCGGGTGAGCAGTACTTC	TRBD2	NA	TRBJ2-7	TRBV7-6
CASSIGLAGEYEQYF	TGTGCCAGCAGCATCGGACTAGCGGGTGAATACGAGCAGTACTTC	TRBD2	NA	TRBJ2-7	TRBV5-6
CASTTPGMGSTDTQYF	TGTGCCAGCACCACACCAGGGATGGGGTCCACAGATACGCAGTATTTT	NA	NA	TRBJ2-3	TRBV28